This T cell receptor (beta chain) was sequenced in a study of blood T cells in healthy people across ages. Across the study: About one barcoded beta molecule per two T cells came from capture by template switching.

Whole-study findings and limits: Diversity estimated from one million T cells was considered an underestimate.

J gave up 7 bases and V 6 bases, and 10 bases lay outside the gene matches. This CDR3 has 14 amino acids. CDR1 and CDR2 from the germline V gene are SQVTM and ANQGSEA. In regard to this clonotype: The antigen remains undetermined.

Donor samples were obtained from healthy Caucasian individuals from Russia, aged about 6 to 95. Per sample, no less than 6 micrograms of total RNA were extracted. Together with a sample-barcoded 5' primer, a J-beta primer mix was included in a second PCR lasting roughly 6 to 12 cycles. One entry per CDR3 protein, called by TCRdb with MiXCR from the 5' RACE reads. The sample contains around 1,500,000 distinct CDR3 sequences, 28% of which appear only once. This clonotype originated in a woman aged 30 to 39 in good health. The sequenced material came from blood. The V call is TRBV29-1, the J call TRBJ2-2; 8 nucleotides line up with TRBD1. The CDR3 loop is CSVRTGLFGGELFF. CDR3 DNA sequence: TGCAGCGTGAGGACAGGGTTGTTTGGCGGGGAGCTGTTTTTT.